The 3 T cell receptor beta chains below all came from one sample that was sequenced in a study of human T cells and chemical hapten exposure. TCRdb fed the RACE reads into MiXCR, producing one record per CDR3 protein. Found here are nearly 95,000 distinct CDR3 sequences, more than 9.5% of them singletons; the top ten hold 2.2%. The sample's time point: patch test 2, 6 weeks after DPC sensitization. The treatment denotes: therapeutic diphenylcyclopropenone sensitization with weekly scalp DPC. The sample in question was whole blood, obtained in connection with sensitization to the hapten diphenylcyclopropenone (DPC). These receptors were taken from a man aged 40-55 years with alopecia areata. Some clones in this sample may be carry-over from other donors' samples.

This clonotype has only a few counts. This sequence joins TRBV27 and TRBJ2-5; D remains unclear. V lost 6 bases and J lost 1, with 9 bases in between. CDR3 length: 13 residues. CDR1 and CDR2 from the germline V gene are MNHEY and SMNVEV (reference sequence). DNA of the CDR3: TGTGCCAGCAGATTGTGGGCCCAAGAGACCCAGTACTTC. Protein product: CASRLWAQETQYF.

This clonotype was found a few times. V usage is TRBV5-1 and J usage is TRBJ2-3; the D gene is possibly TRBD2 (6 bases). Looked up from germline, CDR1 is SGHRS and CDR2 is YFSETQ. Trimming removed 6 bases from V and 3 bases from J, with 11 bases in between. This CDR3 contains 13 residues. The CDR3 DNA is TGCGCCAGCAACGAGCGGGTTACAGATACGCAGTATTTT. Its protein product is CASNERVTDTQYF.

This clonotype was found a few times. V gene TRBV6-2 or TRBV6-3 combines with J gene TRBJ1-1; 8 bases fit TRBD1. Germline V gene lookup returns CDR1 MNHEY and CDR2 SVGEGT. With 6 bases clipped from V and 0 bases from J, the junction kept 3 bases outside the gene matches. There are 14 residues in the CDR3. The CDR3 protein is CASRGQAMNTEAFF. The CDR3 DNA reads as TGTGCCAGCAGGGGACAGGCGATGAACACTGAAGCTTTCTTT.